This T cell receptor (beta chain) was retrieved from a study of blood T cell repertoires in COVID-19 (dated by TCRdb to the early 2020s). Some background on the complete study: The collaborator samples originated in the United States, Italy and Spain and spanned the acute and convalescent phases of COVID-19. The material from the prospective study consisted of cDNA or gDNA derived from T cells, B-cell-depleted T cells, or PBMCs. Deeply sampled blood TCRbeta repertoires from subjects exposed to, actively infected with, or recovered from COVID-19 were included in the dataset. The repertoires were released in a freely available public database meant as a resource for research on the immune response to SARS-CoV-2. Samples were obtained from the ongoing ImmuneRACE study (first 160 participants) and from 1,254 subjects provided by 6 global collaborators. The sample metadata nearly always contained a de-identified subject ID, COVID-19 status, age in years and sex. HLA class I and class II types, where available, came from metadata supplied by the sample provider rather than from assay-based typing.

TCRbeta CDR3 regions were amplified from genomic DNA using the immunoSEQ Assay, a bias-controlled multiplex PCR. The published analysis was carried out like this. Within the assay, amplification of reference gene primers was used to estimate how many nucleated cells each sample contained. Sequence reads were collapsed and filtered to measure the absolute abundance of every unique TCRbeta CDR3 rearrangement. For each sample, productive Simpson clonality was calculated as the square root of Simpson's diversity index over productive rearrangements. Not all clones reach the TCRdb copy of this immuneACCESS table, which keeps in-frame sequences only. Checked studies attribute under half of the gap to unresolved V genes and leave the rest unexplained. Clonal size and the V and J genes are those of that table, whereas D and trimming came from the DNA. The sample contains just over 150,000 clones, approximately 95% of them found a single time. Roughly 5% of the sample lies in the top ten.

The collaborating institutions used their own protocols to collect whole blood in K2EDTA tubes. Collaborator samples were shipped for TCRbeta analysis as frozen whole blood, isolated PBMCs, or DNA extracted from either sample type. Taken from the germline V gene (reference sequence), the CDR1 and CDR2 loops are PRHDT and FYEKMQ. Including cysteine and phenylalanine, the CDR3 has 13 amino acids. The entry retains the CDR3 DNA only, 39 bases that are in frame from base 1. V and J lose 3 bases and 8 bases, and a span of 11 bases separates them. In its sample, this clone was seen once. Its recognized antigen is unknown. No quality values exist for individual bases; no much larger clone is one base distant. What the research found in general, with its limitations: Clinical and demographic metadata were provided uncurated, with the amount varying by source and participant.

The rearranged chain carries TRBV13 and TRBJ2-1; 6 matching bases give a weak D call of TRBD2. Sequenced material: peripheral blood. The sequence derives from a woman between 50 and 59 years old with acute or convalescent COVID-19. Read as DNA, the sequence is TGTGCCAGCAGCTTTTCTAGCGTCGATGAGCAGTTCTTC. It codes for CASSFSSVDEQFF. Here the CDR3 is joined to the reference TRBV13 and TRBJ2-1 genes, and the full variable domain is: AAGVIQSPRHLIKEKRETATLKCYPIPRHDTVYWYQQGPGQDPQFLISFYEKMQSDKGSIPDRFSAQQFSDYHSELNMSSLELGDSALYFCASSFSSVDEQFFGPGTRLTVL.